The source of this T cell receptor (beta chain) is a study of blood T cell repertoires in COVID-19. Whole-study context: The samples span acute and convalescent COVID-19 from the United States, Italy and Spain.

Repertoires were generated with immunoSEQ multiplex PCR, while TCRdb's copy carries only in-frame clones and drops some. The data contain about 260,000 clones, 80% to 95% of them singletons. Living in under 30 US areas, the participants were between roughly 18 and 89 years of age. Germline V CDR1 and CDR2: SGDLS, YYNGEE. The V gene end was trimmed by 0 bases and the J gene end by 1 base; junction bases not matched to a gene: 3. The CDR3 runs 15 residues. Sequencing was carried out using PBMCs or T cells enriched from blood (not recorded which). The chain uses TRBV9 and TRBJ1-2, with 7 bases matching TRBD1. The clonotype was recovered from a middle-aged man who had been exposed to COVID-19. CDR3 sequence: CASSVGTGDNYGYTF. Written as DNA, the CDR3 is TGTGCCAGCAGCGTAGGTACAGGGGATAACTATGGCTACACCTTC.